These 14 T cell receptor beta chains originate from one sample sequenced in a study of blood T cell repertoires in COVID-19. This table comes from immunoSEQ multiplex PCR, and its TCRdb copy is limited to in-frame clones, with some not included. The sample shows about 260,000 clones, 80% to 90% of them seen only once. Sequenced: peripheral blood. These receptor sequences come from a woman in her seventies with COVID-19, enrolled during active disease.

The chain joins TRBV2 to TRBJ2-3, with 9 positions matching TRBD1. Germline values: CDR1 SNHLY, CDR2 FYNNEI. CDR3 length: 13 residues. V trimming: 6 bases; J trimming: 3 bases; junction bases outside the gene matches: 1. The CDR3: CASRGQGTDTQYF. Here the CDR3 DNA reads TGTGCCAGCAGGGGACAGGGAACAGATACGCAGTATTTT. The whole variable domain, filled in from reference TRBV2 and TRBJ2-3, reads EPEVTQTPSHQVTQMGQEVILRCVPISNHLYFYWYRQILGQKVEFLVSFYNNEISEKSEIFDDQFSVERPDGSNFTLKIRSTKLEDSAMYFCASRGQGTDTQYFGPGTRLTVL.

The J gene is TRBJ2-2, the V gene TRBV24-1, with D unresolved. With 3 bases removed from V and 4 bases from J, the gap between germline ends came to 11 bases. Germline V gene sequence: CDR1 KGHDR, CDR2 SFDVKD. The CDR3 is made up of 15 amino acids. The CDR3 nucleotides are TGTGCCACCAGTGATCCCGCGGCAATCACCGGGGAGCTGTTTTTT. Its protein is CATSDPAAITGELFF.

CDR3 bases: TGTGCCAGCAGCTTAGAGGGCATCTATGGCTACACCTTC. Its translation: CASSLEGIYGYTF. The chain is built from TRBV11-3 and TRBJ1-2; D not resolved. The CDR3 has 13 amino acids. Germline CDR1 reads SGHNT; CDR2 reads YENEEA. The V end lost 0 bases, the J end lost 4 bases, and 6 bases lay between the germline ends.

CDR3 in DNA: TGTGCCAGCAGCCATCTACAGGGCAGTGAAAAACTGTTTTTT. Residues: CASSHLQGSEKLFF. The rearrangement uses TRBV14 and TRBJ1-4; maybe TRBD1 (6 bases). The CDR3 is 14 amino acids. Germline loops: CDR1 SGHDN, CDR2 FVKESK. V dropped 3 bases and J dropped 7 bases, with 12 bases sitting between them. Supplemented by reference TRBV14 and TRBJ1-4, the full variable domain reads EAGVTQFPSHSVIEKGQTVTLRCDPISGHDNLYWYRRVMGKEIKFLLHFVKESKQDESGMPNNRFLAERTGGTYSTLKVQPAELEDSGVYFCASSHLQGSEKLFFGSGTQLSVL.

This clone was counted a single time. The gene calls are TRBV19 and TRBJ2-4; a possible D gene is TRBD2 (5 bases). Trimming stripped 5 bases from V and 6 bases from J, with 11 bases between. Germline V CDR1 and CDR2: LNHDA, SQIVND (reference sequence). This CDR3 is 13 amino acids long. The CDR3 reads CASSSSLVNIQYF. Here the CDR3 DNA reads TGTGCCAGTAGTTCTTCACTAGTAAACATTCAGTACTTC. Using reference TRBV19 and TRBJ2-4 for the parts outside the CDR3, the full variable domain is DGGITQSPKYLFRKEGQNVTLSCEQNLNHDAMYWYRQDPGQGLRLIYYSQIVNDFQKGDIAEGYSVSREKKESFPLTVTSAQKNPTAFYLCASSSSLVNIQYFGAGTRLSVL.

The rearrangement joins TRBV19 to TRBJ1-1; D might be TRBD1 (6 bases). The CDR3 is made up of 16 amino acids. CDR1 is LNHDA and CDR2 is SQIVND in the germline V gene (reference sequence). V lost 5 bases and J lost 2, with 18 bases in between. CDR3 region: CASSSRRGQINTEAFF. As DNA, the CDR3 is TGTGCCAGTAGTTCCCGGAGAGGACAGATAAACACTGAAGCTTTCTTT.

The rearrangement uses TRBV19 and TRBJ1-2; 9 bases align to TRBD1. Per the germline V gene, CDR1 is LNHDA and CDR2 is SQIVND (reference sequence). The CDR3 runs to 13 residues. J was trimmed by 7 bases and V by 6 bases; bases with no gene match: 6. The CDR3 spells CASRPGTGFGYTF. The DNA for the CDR3 is TGTGCCAGTAGACCCGGGACAGGGTTTGGCTACACCTTC.

V is TRBV9 and J is TRBJ1-4; 9 positions agree with TRBD1. After removal of 4 bases from V and 7 bases from J, the junction contained 8 bases not matched to a gene. Germline lookup yields CDR1 SGDLS and CDR2 YYNGEE. The CDR3 is 15 amino acids. The CDR3 here is CASSLRTGATEKLFF. For the CDR3, the DNA is TGTGCCAGCAGCCTCCGGACAGGGGCCACTGAAAAACTGTTTTTT.

The CDR3 DNA is TGTGCCAGCAGCTTGAATAGACAGGGCCGCAACACTGAAGCTTTCTTT. Translated: CASSLNRQGRNTEAFF. The chain uses TRBV5-8 and TRBJ1-1, with 7 bases aligning to TRBD1. V was pared by 1 base and J by 2 bases, with 8 bases of the junction left unmatched. This CDR3 spans 16 amino acids. CDR1 SGHTS and CDR2 YDEGEE come from the germline V gene.

The chain joins TRBV6-5 to TRBJ2-7; D is unclear. With 8 bases removed from V and 0 bases from J, the gap between germline ends came to 11 bases. Germline-derived CDR1 and CDR2 are MNHEY and SVGAGI. This CDR3 has 13 residues. CDR3 coding DNA: TGTGCCAGCCTAGGAACCCGCTCCTACGAGCAGTACTTC. Its protein product is CASLGTRSYEQYF.

V usage is TRBV28 and J usage is TRBJ2-5, with D unclear. Trimming left V 3 bases short and J 4 bases short, with 6 bases between. Germline V lookup: CDR1 MDHEN, CDR2 SYDVKM. This CDR3 is 12 amino acids long. The CDR3 DNA reads TGTGCCAGCAGTTTTAGTTCAGAGACCCAGTACTTC. Translation: CASSFSSETQYF.

V usage is TRBV12-3 or TRBV12-4 and J usage is TRBJ1-6, with D hard to call. V was shortened by 6 bases and J by 5 bases, with 8 bases between the two germline ends. This CDR3 has 13 amino acids. This chain's CDR3 is CASRRLDNSPLHF. The CDR3 DNA follows: TGTGCCAGCAGGAGACTGGATAATTCACCCCTCCACTTT.

This chain links TRBV27 with TRBJ2-5; 7 nucleotides agree with TRBD1. The CDR3 sequence is 15 residues long. With 5 bases clipped from V and 4 bases from J, the junction kept 10 bases outside the gene matches. Germline loops: CDR1 MNHEY, CDR2 SMNVEV (reference sequence). The CDR3 sequence: CASSLNRGRRETQYF. CDR3 coding DNA: TGTGCCAGCAGTCTAAATAGGGGGCGCCGAGAGACCCAGTACTTC.

The chain links TRBV12-3 or TRBV12-4 to TRBJ1-5; 8 bases are a match to TRBD1. The trim removed 6 bases at V and 9 bases at J, leaving 7 bases unmatched. The CDR3 loop spans 13 amino acids. CDR3 loop: CASSNDDRGPQHF. CDR3 bases: TGTGCCAGCAGCAATGACGACAGGGGGCCCCAGCATTTT.